Given below is one TCR beta chain in context. Its target is unknown. Barcoded TCR alpha and TCR beta cDNA libraries with UMIs came from 5'RACE using constant-segment primers. TCRdb reprocessed the 5' RACE reads with MiXCR, giving one entry per CDR3 protein. This table holds a few hundred thousand distinct CDR3 sequences, roughly 8.2% found once. These data originate in a study of T-cell memory formation after mild COVID-19. The length of the CDR3 is 16 residues. Germline V gene lookup returns CDR1 SGHVS and CDR2 FQNEAQ. V shed 5 bases and J 7 bases; nucleotides not matched to a gene: 11. General study findings and limits: Clones shrinking between day 15 and 85 showed a balanced CD4/CD8 split, and those that grew later tilted toward CD4+. Among contracting clones, CD4+ were mainly CM/EM and CD8+ enriched in EMRA.

The sample taken for sequencing was PBMCs or a T cell subset sorted from them (not recorded which). V is TRBV7-8 and J is TRBJ2-5, with TRBD2 matching 12 bases. This receptor was obtained from a man younger than 30 who had mild COVID-19 (a few samples of this study predate the infection). Cell type and time point are not known. The CDR3 region has the DNA TGTGCCAGCAGCGTGCCTAGCGGGGGGGAGAAAGGGACCCAGTACTTC. It translates to CASSVPSGGEKGTQYF. The full variable domain, its missing parts supplied by reference TRBV7-8 and TRBJ2-5, is GAGVSQSPRYKVAKRGQDVALRCDPISGHVSLFWYQQALGQGPEFLTYFQNEAQLDKSGLPSDRFFAERPEGSVSTLKIQRTQQEDSAVYLCASSVPSGGEKGTQYFGPGTRLLVL.